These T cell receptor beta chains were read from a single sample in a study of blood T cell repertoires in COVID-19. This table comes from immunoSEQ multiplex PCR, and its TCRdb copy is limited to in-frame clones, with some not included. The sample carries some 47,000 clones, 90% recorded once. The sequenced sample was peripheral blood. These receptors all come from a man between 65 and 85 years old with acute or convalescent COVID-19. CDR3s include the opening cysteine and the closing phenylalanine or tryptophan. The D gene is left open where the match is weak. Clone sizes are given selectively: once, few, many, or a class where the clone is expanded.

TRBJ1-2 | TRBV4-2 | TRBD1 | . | CASSQGQGQGNYNYGYTF | TGTGCCAGCAGCCAAGGGCAGGGACAGGGAAACTATAACTATGGCTACACCTTC
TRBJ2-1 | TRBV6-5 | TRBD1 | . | CASRGQGNLNEQFF | TGTGCCAGCAGGGGACAGGGGAATTTGAATGAGCAGTTCTTC
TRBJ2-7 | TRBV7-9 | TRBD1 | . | CASSLKGRGQGGFNEQYF | TGTGCCAGCAGCCTCAAGGGAAGGGGACAGGGGGGTTTCAACGAGCAGTACTTC
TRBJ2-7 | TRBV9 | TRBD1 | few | CASSDRDSSYEQYF | TGTGCCAGCAGCGACCGGGACAGCTCCTACGAGCAGTACTTC
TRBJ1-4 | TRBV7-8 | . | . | CASSLAGGLGTNEKLFF | TGTGCCAGCAGCTTAGCTGGCGGGCTTGGTACTAATGAAAAACTGTTTTTT
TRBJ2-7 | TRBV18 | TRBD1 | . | CASSQDRTRTYEQYF | TGTGCCAGCTCACAGGACAGGACTCGAACCTACGAGCAGTACTTC
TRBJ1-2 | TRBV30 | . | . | CAWSVQELYGYTF | TGTGCCTGGAGTGTACAGGAACTTTATGGCTACACCTTC
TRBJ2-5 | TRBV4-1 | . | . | CASSQNQGIQETQYF | TGCGCCAGCAGCCAAAATCAGGGAATCCAAGAGACCCAGTACTTC
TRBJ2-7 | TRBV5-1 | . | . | CASSLESTAPRAQYF | TGCGCCAGCAGCTTGGAGTCTACAGCCCCCCGAGCTCAGTACTTC
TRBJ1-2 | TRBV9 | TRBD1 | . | CASSVDRGNYGYTF | TGTGCCAGCAGCGTAGACAGGGGGAACTATGGCTACACCTTC
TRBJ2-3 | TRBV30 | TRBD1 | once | CAWTGQGMRTDTQYF | TGTGCCTGGACCGGACAGGGTATGCGCACAGATACGCAGTATTTT
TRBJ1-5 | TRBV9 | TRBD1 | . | CASSVEGTGVQPQHF | TGTGCCAGCAGCGTAGAAGGTACAGGGGTACAGCCCCAGCATTTT
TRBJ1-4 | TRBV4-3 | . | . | CASSQEARGGEKLFF | TGCGCCAGCAGCCAAGAGGCTCGGGGGGGTGAAAAACTGTTTTTT
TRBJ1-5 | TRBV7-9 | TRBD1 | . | CASSPSSTGGEGQPQHF | TGTGCCAGCAGCCCTTCATCCACAGGGGGCGAAGGACAGCCCCAGCATTTT
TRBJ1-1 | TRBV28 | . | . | CASSLTDSPNTEAFF | TGTGCCAGCAGTTTAACCGACAGCCCGAACACTGAAGCTTTCTTT
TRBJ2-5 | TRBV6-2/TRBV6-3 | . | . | CASSQGGYEETQYF | TGTGCCAGCAGCCAGGGAGGCTACGAAGAGACCCAGTACTTC
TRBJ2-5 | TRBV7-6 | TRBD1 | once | CASSLVLQGAGETQYF | TGTGCCAGCAGCTTAGTCCTACAGGGGGCTGGGGAGACCCAGTACTTC
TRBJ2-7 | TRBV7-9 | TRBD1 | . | CASSLDSGRGSYEQYF | TGTGCCAGCAGCTTAGATTCCGGCAGGGGGTCCTACGAGCAGTACTTC
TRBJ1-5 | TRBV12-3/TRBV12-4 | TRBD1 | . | CASRGQGGQPQHF | TGTGCCAGCAGAGGACAGGGAGGGCAGCCCCAGCATTTT
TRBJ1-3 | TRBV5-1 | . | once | CASSLGASGNTIYF | TGCGCCAGCAGCTTGGGGGCCTCTGGAAACACCATATATTTT
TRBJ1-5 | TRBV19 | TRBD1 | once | CASSPRTGRNQPQHF | TGTGCCAGTAGCCCGAGGACAGGGCGCAATCAGCCCCAGCATTTT